This TCR beta chain derives from a study of blood T cell repertoires in COVID-19 (dated by TCRdb to 2019 to 2021). About the investigation overall: Samples from collaborators originated in the United States, Italy and Spain and spanned both the acute and convalescent phases of COVID-19. Where available, HLA class I and class II types were obtained from metadata supplied by the sample provider rather than from assay-based typing. The dataset comprised deeply sampled blood TCRbeta repertoires from subjects exposed to, actively infected with, or recovered from COVID-19. Sample metadata almost always included a de-identified subject ID, COVID-19 status, age in years and sex. Samples came from the ongoing ImmuneRACE study (first 160 participants) plus 1,254 subjects from 6 global collaborators. The material from the prospective study consisted of cDNA or gDNA derived from T cells, B-cell-depleted T cells, or PBMCs. The repertoires were released in a freely available public database meant as a resource for research on the immune response to SARS-CoV-2. The paper as a whole reports these results and caveats: The quantity of clinical and demographic metadata differed by source and by participant and was supplied without curation.

TCRbeta CDR3 regions were amplified from genomic DNA using the immunoSEQ Assay, a bias-controlled multiplex PCR. Processing in the source paper ran as follows. The number of nucleated cells in each sample was estimated from the amplification of reference gene primers within the assay. To quantify the absolute abundance of each unique TCRbeta CDR3 rearrangement, sequence reads were collapsed and filtered. For each sample, productive Simpson clonality was calculated by taking the square root of Simpson's diversity index across productive rearrangements. Imported from immuneACCESS, the table was reduced by TCRdb to in-frame sequences with V and J called. These copies leave out some clones; in studies compared against another copy, an unresolved V gene accounts for under half, and the cause of the remainder is not known. V, J and clone size derive from that table, while D and trimming were established from the DNA sequence. A total of about 280,000 clones appear in this sample, around 90% of them only once. The ten largest clones capture 2.8% of the sample.

To note about this clone: The specificity of this receptor is unknown. It has no much larger one-base neighbor in the sample; base qualities were not kept.

Participants in the prospective study were enrolled through a virtual design, were aged roughly 18 to 100 years, and lived in some 24 United States geographic areas. To assign participants to cohorts, the prospective study relied on clinical history that participants themselves reported in a screening survey and a study questionnaire. A participant counted as exposed if, within 2 weeks of entering the study, that participant had been in contact with someone who had a PCR-confirmed or clinician-diagnosed COVID-19 case. Each participant in the prospective study had whole blood, serum and a nasopharyngeal or oropharyngeal swab collected by mobile phlebotomists. Over a roughly 2-month period, participants in the prospective study had the option of providing additional blood draws and questionnaires. Prospective study blood samples were shipped either frozen or at room temperature before DNA extraction.

The CDR3 holds 14 amino acids from the cysteine to the phenylalanine. Of the read, only the CDR3 DNA is kept; its 42 bases are in frame from base 1. The germline V gene encodes CDR1 WNHNN and CDR2 SYGVQD (reference sequence). The V end gives up 8 bases and the J end 6 bases, leaving 6 bases in the junction not matched to a gene. The source is a man in his forties or fifties who had been exposed to COVID-19. The sample was PBMCs or T cells enriched from blood (not recorded which). The chain uses TRBV10-1 and TRBJ2-2, with TRBD2 matching 10 junction bases. Read as DNA, the sequence is TGCGCCAGCCAAGCGGGAGGGCCGCCCGGGGAGCTGTTTTTT. Its coded protein is CASQAGGPPGELFF.